One T cell receptor (beta chain) is described in this entry. The target antigen is unknown. Starting material for each TCR library was 3,500 to 4,000 ng of total RNA. TCRdb re-analyzed the 5' RACE reads; it lists each CDR3 protein once, without DNA. The sample includes about 210,000 distinct CDR3 sequences. This sample was included in a study of monozygotic twins with inflammatory bowel disease. Donors each contributed one blood sample measuring less than 3 ml. Looked up from germline, CDR1 is KGHDR and CDR2 is SFDVKD. CDR3 length equals 16 residues. General study results and limits: IBD patients carried less diverse TCRbeta repertoires (inverse Simpson) than healthy co-twins. Subtypes among T cells remained indistinguishable.

The clonotype comes from a human donor with ulcerative colitis or Crohn's disease, or a healthy co-twin of an affected twin (not recorded which). Input material: blood. The chain couples TRBV24-1 to TRBJ2-1; TCRdb's assignment of TRBD1 cannot be checked, as there is no DNA. The CDR3 sequence: CATSAPITGLNNEQFF.